This TCR beta chain comes out of a study of blood T cell repertoires in COVID-19. A single count supports this clone. The junction had 6 bases not matched to a gene; V was cut back by 7 bases and J by 5 bases. The CDR3 is 14 amino acids. Per the germline V gene, CDR1 is LGHDT and CDR2 is YNNKEL (reference sequence). Clones were sequenced by immunoSEQ multiplex PCR, and TCRdb holds only the in-frame ones, with some missing. Here the sample spans about 100,000 clones, roughly 88% being singletons. The rearrangement links TRBV3-1 (or the pseudogene TRBV3-2) to TRBJ2-2; 8 bases fit TRBD1. The sample consisted of peripheral blood. This TCR was recovered from a human donor in a cohort sampled during active COVID-19. The CDR3 spells CASTDRGATGELFF. CDR3 coding DNA: TGTGCCAGCACCGACAGGGGAGCTACCGGGGAGCTGTTTTTT.